A single sample gave rise to the 10 T cell receptor beta chains below, sequenced in a study of beta chain features in type 1 diabetes (dated by TCRdb to between 2018 and 2020). Receptor libraries were prepared by the immunoSEQ multiplex PCR assay. The entire amount of isolated RNA was reverse transcribed using the High Capacity cDNA Reverse Transcription Kit, so the sequenced TCRB transcripts were expressed ones. The immuneACCESS repertoire file appears here via TCRdb, limited to in-frame rearrangements. These files lack a portion of the clones; in checked studies, under half of the deficit traces to unresolved V genes, and the cause of the others is not known. The sample contains about 350,000 clones, around 20% of them found a single time. Approximately 0.041% of the sample is taken by the ten largest. Source material: naive CD4+ T cells from blood. What this sample's cell subset or site label stands for: true naive CD4+ T cells. Receptors were obtained from a woman younger than 35 in good health.

The CDR3 bases are TGCGCCAGCAGCCAAGCCCGAACGGGCGAGCAGTACTTC. Translating gives CASSQARTGEQYF. The gene calls are TRBV4-1 and TRBJ2-7; no clear D gene. This CDR3 is built from 13 residues. Germline CDR1 and CDR2: MGHRA and YSYEKL. Trimming took 1 base from V and 6 from J, leaving 10 bases between them.

This chain joins TRBV5-4 and TRBJ2-2; D gene uncertain. Trimming pared 5 bases from V and 5 bases from J, leaving 13 bases between. The length of the CDR3 is 14 residues. CDR1 SGHNT and CDR2 YYREEE come from the germline V gene (reference sequence). Here the CDR3 DNA reads TGTGCCAGCAGGTCTGATCGGAGTACCGGGGAGCTGTTTTTT. It codes for CASRSDRSTGELFF.

The table lists this clone with a few counts. J is TRBJ2-4 and V is TRBV5-6; D might be TRBD1 (6 bases). Trimming left V 1 base short and J 2 bases short, with 7 bases between. The CDR3 covers 14 residues. CDR1 and CDR2 from the germline V gene are SGHDT and YYEEEE. CDR3 nucleotide sequence: TGTGCCAGCAGCTTGAGGGGGACCAAAAACATTCAGTACTTC. Amino acids: CASSLRGTKNIQYF. Drawing the rest from reference TRBV5-6 and TRBJ2-4, the complete variable domain is DAGVTQSPTHLIKTRGQQVTLRCSPKSGHDTVSWYQQALGQGPQFIFQYYEEEERQRGNFPDRFSGHQFPNYSSELNVNALLLGDSALYLCASSLRGTKNIQYFGAGTRLSVL.

This chain joins TRBV5-1 and TRBJ1-2, with D possibly TRBD1 on 6 matching bases. The CDR3 has 15 residues. The ends were cut back, 5 bases at V and 0 bases at J, with 14 bases in the middle. In germline, CDR1 is SGHRS, CDR2 YFSETQ. CDR3 residues: CASSLQTGPNYGYTF. The CDR3 DNA sequence: TGCGCCAGCAGTTTGCAGACAGGACCTAACTATGGCTACACCTTC.

This rearrangement joins TRBV28 to TRBJ2-3; 10 bases match TRBD2. Per germline, CDR1 MDHEN and CDR2 SYDVKM. V lost 8 bases to trimming and J lost 14 bases; unmatched junction nucleotides: 19. The CDR3 spans 15 residues. Written as DNA, the CDR3 is TGTGCCAGCGGAGACTATGCTTCCGGGACTAGCGCACGGTATTTT. Translating gives CASGDYASGTSARYF.

This chain links TRBV7-2 with TRBJ1-6; unclear D gene. Per germline, CDR1 SGHTA and CDR2 FQGNSA. The CDR3 totals 16 residues. Deletions cut 6 bases from V and 7 bases from J, with 19 bases between. CDR3 sequence: CASRQGGNGRNSPLHF. The CDR3 coding sequence is TGTGCCAGCAGACAAGGAGGGAATGGGCGAAATTCACCCCTCCACTTT.

J is TRBJ2-5 and V is TRBV9, with D possibly being TRBD2 (6 bases). V was cut by 4 bases and J by 6 bases, with 13 bases left in between. The CDR3 contains 13 residues. Germline CDR1 reads SGDLS; CDR2 reads YYNGEE. The CDR3 spells CASSSRGIKTQYF. Here the CDR3 DNA reads TGTGCCAGCAGCAGCCGGGGGATAAAGACCCAGTACTTC.

The chain joins TRBV7-2 to TRBJ2-5; D call uncertain. Trimming cost V 2 bases and J 5 bases, with 6 bases left between them. This CDR3 spans 12 amino acids. Germline-derived CDR1 and CDR2 are SGHTA and FQGNSA. DNA of the CDR3: TGTGCCAGCAGCTTATCTCGGGAGACCCAGTACTTC. Its protein product is CASSLSRETQYF.

V and J are TRBV28 and TRBJ1-4; 9 positions match TRBD1. CDR3 length: 15 residues. Trimming cost V 7 bases and J 6 bases; bases outside gene matches: 9. The V gene's germline CDR1 is MDHEN and CDR2 SYDVKM. CDR3 protein: CASNLPGQGHEKLFF. CDR3 bases: TGTGCCAGCAACCTTCCGGGACAGGGCCATGAAAAACTGTTTTTT.

This clone showed up just a few times. CDR3 nucleotides: TGTGCCTGCGGGGGGACGAACACCGGGGAGCTGTTTTTT. Translation gives CACGGTNTGELFF. The chain has TRBV25-1 and TRBJ2-2, with 8 positions matching TRBD2. The ends lost 11 bases at V and 0 bases at J; junction bases unmatched: 2. This CDR3 region has 13 residues. Per germline, CDR1 MGHDK and CDR2 SYGVNS. The full variable domain, with the rest looked up from reference TRBV25-1 and TRBJ2-2, is EADIYQTPRYLVIGTGKKITLECSQTMGHDKMYWYQQDPGMELHLIHYSYGVNSTEKGDLSSESTVSRIRTEHFPLTLESARPSHTSQYLCACGGTNTGELFFGEGSRLTVL.